This T cell receptor beta chain was recorded in a study of CD8+CD57+ T cells in acquired aplastic anemia (dated by TCRdb to 2017 to 2018). Describing the broader study: A mean of approximately 3 ug of DNA, ranging from about 0.2 to 27.4 ug, was extracted from sorted CD4+ and CD8+ cells. A CD8+CD57+ expansion meant a frequency higher than the mean frequency seen in healthy subjects. What the study reported, not specific to this receptor: Between patients and healthy controls, no significant difference in CD8+ Simpson's diversity was found (P=0.060). Although roughly 29 CD8+ CDR3 sequences were shared by patients and controls, these sequences appeared highly expressed in patients and within the immunodominant clones of patients.

Flow cytometry had shown CD8+CD57+ cell expansion in the patients selected for sequencing. Severe acquired aplastic anemia was diagnosed in all patients according to International Study of Aplastic Anemia and Agranulocytosis and Camitta criteria. No patient had received any therapy when blood was sampled. The study deep-sequenced TCR repertoires of sorted CD4+ and CD8+ blood T cells from severe aplastic anemia patients and healthy subjects. Patients were enrolled in the USA under clinicaltrials.gov protocols 00001620, 01623167, 00001397, 00071045, 00081523 and 00961064. Ficoll-Paque density gradient centrifugation was used to isolate peripheral blood mononuclear cells. Before DNA extraction, CD4+ and CD8+ T cells were sorted with FACS or magnetic beads. Profiling of TCR beta VDJ combinations and CDR3 sequences used genomic DNA as the template. An Illumina HiSeq 2000 was used for TCR repertoire sequencing. Per the authors' processing: TRBV/TRBJ rearrangement plots, CDR3 size and DJ length profiles, and Simpson's diversity index were used to evaluate the repertoires. Whichever DNA sequence was most abundant in the deep sequencing data was defined as the immunodominant clone. CDR3 amino acid sequences were checked for sharing across subjects and were also compared against the VDJdb database and published repertoires. TCRdb reprocessed the public reads (quality trimming at Q25 with fastp, clone calling with MiXCR) and kept in-frame beta chains. Every entry covers one CDR3 protein and lists the most common genes and DNA from its rows. TCRdb's processing, not the study's, gives the V and J calls here. The sample data list under 500,000 distinct CDR3 sequences, and under 40% of these were observed just once. Around 0.82% of the sample is taken by the ten largest.

The germline V gene specifies LGHNA as CDR1 and YNFKEQ as CDR2. V was cut back by 7 bases and J by 7 bases, leaving a gap of 9 bases between them. The CDR3 holds 11 amino acids from the cysteine to the phenylalanine. Of all the DNA, just the CDR3 is kept, 33 bases in frame from base 1. There are a few counts of this clonotype. Its antigen is still unknown. Per-base qualities were not stored, and no clone one base away is much larger. The sequenced sample was sorted CD4+, CD8+, or CD8+CD57+ T cells (not recorded which) from PBMCs. This TCR was recovered from a human donor with aplastic anemia. The rearranged chain carries TRBV4-2 and TRBJ2-3; the best D guess is TRBD2, with 5 bases matching. This receptor carries the CDR3 CASKEGNTQYF. The nucleotide sequence reads TGTGCCAGCAAAGAGGGAAATACGCAGTATTTT.